This TCR beta chain was profiled in a study of cytomegalovirus exposure and HLA in healthy donors. Some clones are missing from TCRdb's copy, which holds only in-frame ones; the method was immunoSEQ multiplex PCR. Among around 80,000 clones, roughly 94% were seen once, and the ten largest hold roughly 0.75%. This clone was seen just once. V lost 0 bases and J 4 bases, leaving 11 bases between the germline ends. The germline CDR1 and CDR2 sequences are SGHAT and FQNNGV. The CDR3 is 15 amino acids. Sequenced sample: PBMCs. The chain joins TRBV11-2 to TRBJ2-3, with D perhaps matching TRBD2 (5 bases). The source is a woman under 30 in good health and CMV-seronegative. For the CDR3, the DNA is TGTGCCAGCAGCTTAGATCCCCCGCGGGCAGATACGCAGTATTTT. This gives the protein CASSLDPPRADTQYF.